The sequence of this TCR beta chain was determined in a study of early T cells in non-severe SARS-CoV-2 infection. General observations from the study: Clonotype matching in VDJdb favored anti-spike CD8 responses and did not capture private and CD4 specificities.

TCRdb independently ran MiXCR on the 5' RACE reads; one entry per CDR3 protein. The sample includes about 52,000 distinct CDR3 sequences, 11% of them seen just once. This CDR3 region has 14 residues. Trimming took 7 bases from V and 4 from J, leaving 15 bases between them. Germline V gene data show CDR1 as SEHNR and CDR2 as FQNEAQ (reference sequence). This clonotype was observed a handful of times. The antigen is unknown. The TCR comes from an adult who was a healthcare worker with PCR-confirmed SARS-CoV-2 infection or an uninfected control (not recorded which). Sequences were obtained from whole blood. The gene calls are TRBV7-9 and TRBJ2-3; perhaps D is TRBD1 or TRBD2 (7 bases each). The CDR3 spells CASNQGGGADTQYF. As DNA, the CDR3 is TGTGCCAGCAACCAGGGAGGGGGCGCAGATACGCAGTATTTT.